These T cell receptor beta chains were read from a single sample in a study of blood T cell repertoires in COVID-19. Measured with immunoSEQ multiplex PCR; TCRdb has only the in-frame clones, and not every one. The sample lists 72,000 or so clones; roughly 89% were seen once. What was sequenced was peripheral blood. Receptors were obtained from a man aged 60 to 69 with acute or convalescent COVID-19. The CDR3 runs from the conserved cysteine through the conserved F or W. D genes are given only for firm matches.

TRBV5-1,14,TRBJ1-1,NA,CASSGSGSNTEAFF
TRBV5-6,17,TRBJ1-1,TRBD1,CASSLGYLGQPNTEAFF
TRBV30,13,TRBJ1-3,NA,CAWSVPSGNTIYF
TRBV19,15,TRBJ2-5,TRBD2,CASSNLAGGPARVYF
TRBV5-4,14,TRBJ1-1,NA,CASSPRTTNTEAFF
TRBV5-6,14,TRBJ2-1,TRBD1,CASSLTGGHDEQFF
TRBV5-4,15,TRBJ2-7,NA,CASSLEQGLPYEQYF
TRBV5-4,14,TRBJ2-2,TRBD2,CAGRAGLNTGELFF
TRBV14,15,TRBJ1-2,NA,CASSPTPYRGRGYTF
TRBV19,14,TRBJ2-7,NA,CASSPSGHSYEQYF
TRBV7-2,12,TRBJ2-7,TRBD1,CASTTGAYEQYF
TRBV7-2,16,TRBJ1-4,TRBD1,CASSFDRGLANEKLFF
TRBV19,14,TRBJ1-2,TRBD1,CASSYSGGDGGYTF
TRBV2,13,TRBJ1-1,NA,CASSERWAGEAFF
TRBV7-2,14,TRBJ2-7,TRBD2,CASSSSGASYEQYF
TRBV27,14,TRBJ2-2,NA,CASSLPGVHGELFF
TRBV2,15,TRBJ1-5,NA,CASRYEQGSSQPQHF
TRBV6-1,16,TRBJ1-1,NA,CASSEVLGGWSTEAFF
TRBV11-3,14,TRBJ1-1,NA,CASSSGLENTEAFF
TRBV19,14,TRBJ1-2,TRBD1,CASSTDRVAYGYTF
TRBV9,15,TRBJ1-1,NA,CASSVVGGSVTEAFF
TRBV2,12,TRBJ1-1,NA,CASYRAAPEAFF
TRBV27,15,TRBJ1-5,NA,CASRDNNYSNQPQHF
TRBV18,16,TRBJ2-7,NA,CASSPVGTQVSGEQYF
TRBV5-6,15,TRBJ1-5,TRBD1,CASSQQQGLGQPQHF
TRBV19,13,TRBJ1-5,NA,CASSMDLYQPQHF
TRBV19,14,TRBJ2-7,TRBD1,CASSTWDSGYEQYF
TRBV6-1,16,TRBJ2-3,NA,CASSGAARPYTDTQYF
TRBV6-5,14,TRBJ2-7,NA,CASSPAGGGYEQYF
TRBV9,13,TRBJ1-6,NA,CASSLRTDLALHF
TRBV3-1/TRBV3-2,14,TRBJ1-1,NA,CASSRPGGSPEAFF
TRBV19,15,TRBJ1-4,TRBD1,CATGQGKFTNEKLFF
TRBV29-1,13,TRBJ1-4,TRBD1,CSAGTGGKEKLFF